The 14 T cell receptor beta chains given below trace back to one sample, sequenced in a study of cytomegalovirus exposure and HLA in healthy donors. The study ran its PCR with 60 Vbeta and 13 Jbeta primers. Assay used: immunoSEQ multiplex PCR; TCRdb lists only in-frame clones, some missing. The sample includes tens of thousands of clones, 70% to 85% of them seen just once. The sequencing input was PBMCs. Source of these receptors: a young man in good health and CMV-seronegative.

The gene calls are TRBV27 and TRBJ2-1; 9 positions match TRBD2. Germline V gene sequence: CDR1 MNHEY, CDR2 SMNVEV (reference sequence). This CDR3 has 15 residues. With V trimmed by 2 bases and J by 6 bases, 5 bases remained unmatched. For the CDR3, the DNA is TGTGCCAGCAGTTTAAGGCTAGCGGGGTTCAATGAGCAGTTCTTC. Translated: CASSLRLAGFNEQFF.

The V and J genes are TRBV5-4 and TRBJ2-1, with TRBD2 matching over 8 bases. Germline CDR1 and CDR2: SGHNT and YYREEE (reference sequence). J gave up 4 bases and V 0 bases, and 9 bases lay outside the gene matches. This CDR3 contains 17 residues. The chain's CDR3 is CASSLAGGGALYNEQFF. DNA of the CDR3: TGTGCCAGCAGCTTGGCGGGGGGGGGAGCCCTTTACAATGAGCAGTTCTTC.

V usage is TRBV5-1 and J usage is TRBJ2-7; 10 bases align to TRBD1. The germline V gene has CDR1 SGHRS and CDR2 YFSETQ. With V trimmed by 0 bases and J by 2 bases, 5 bases remained unmatched. CDR3 size: 16 residues. The CDR3 here is CASSLVSGTGAYEQYF. As DNA, the CDR3 is TGCGCCAGCAGCTTGGTGTCTGGGACAGGGGCCTACGAGCAGTACTTC. The complete variable domain, with remaining parts taken from reference TRBV5-1 and TRBJ2-7, reads KAGVTQTPRYLIKTRGQQVTLSCSPISGHRSVSWYQQTPGQGLQFLFEYFSETQRNKGNFPGRFSGRQFSNSRSEMNVSTLELGDSALYLCASSLVSGTGAYEQYFGPGTRLTVT.

The chain carries TRBV7-6 and TRBJ2-5, with D maybe TRBD1 (6 bases). The ends were cut back, 1 base at V and 7 bases at J, with 13 bases in the middle. This CDR3 contains 14 residues. Per the germline V gene, CDR1 is SGHVS and CDR2 is FNYEAQ. In DNA form, the CDR3 reads TGTGCCAGCAGCTTAGACTTGGCACAGGGGACCCAGTACTTC. As protein: CASSLDLAQGTQYF.

This clone was observed a single time. The chain's CDR3 is CASSFIRSEKAYNEQFF. In DNA, the CDR3 is TGTGCCAGCAGCTTTATAAGGAGCGAGAAGGCCTACAATGAGCAGTTCTTC. The chain has TRBV12-1 and TRBJ2-1; TRBD2 is the table's D call and was not checked against the DNA. TRBV12-1 is termed a pseudogene. The CDR3 covers 17 residues.

This clone was seen more than once but under ten times. The chain combines TRBV7-9 with TRBJ2-7; 8 bases match TRBD1. Germline lookup yields CDR1 SEHNR and CDR2 FQNEAQ (reference sequence). V dropped 5 bases and J dropped 3; count of bases not matched to a gene: 12. This CDR3 region has 16 residues. Here the CDR3 DNA reads TGTGCCAGCAGCCCCAGACCGGGACAGGTCCTCTACGAGCAGTACTTC. This sequence encodes CASSPRPGQVLYEQYF.

This chain links TRBV7-6 with TRBJ2-1, with D maybe TRBD1 (6 bases). The CDR3 has 13 amino acids. Germline CDR1 SGHVS, CDR2 FNYEAQ. V gave up 3 bases and J gave up 12 bases, with 15 bases separating them. CDR3 DNA sequence: TGTGCCAGCAGCTTGGACAGATTTGGTATGCAGTTCTTC. Translated, it gives CASSLDRFGMQFF.

Only one count was recorded for this clone. This chain connects TRBV7-9 to TRBJ1-4; TRBD1 might be the D (6 bases). The CDR3 totals 15 residues. V was trimmed by 4 bases and J by 3 bases, leaving 12 bases between them. The V gene's germline CDR1 is SEHNR and CDR2 FQNEAQ (reference sequence). This chain's CDR3 is CASSYGRGSNEKLFF. CDR3 sequence (DNA): TGTGCCAGCAGCTATGGCAGGGGATCTAATGAAAAACTGTTTTTT.

The rearrangement joins TRBV13 to TRBJ2-7; 9 nucleotides agree with TRBD1. The CDR3 covers 16 residues. Germline V lookup: CDR1 PRHDT, CDR2 FYEKMQ (reference sequence). V lost 6 bases, J lost 0 bases, and 9 bases stayed unmatched. CDR3 loop: CASSLGGTGSSYEQYF. The CDR3 DNA reads TGTGCCAGCAGTCTTGGTGGGACAGGGAGCTCCTACGAGCAGTACTTC.

The V and J genes are TRBV7-2 and TRBJ2-7, with D possibly being TRBD1 (6 bases). V lost 5 bases to trimming and J lost 6 bases, with 14 bases between them. The CDR3 extends over 13 amino acids. Germline assignment: CDR1 SGHTA and CDR2 FQGNSA. The CDR3 protein is CASSQGRRGEQYF. The CDR3 coding sequence is TGTGCCAGCAGCCAGGGGCGCAGGGGCGAGCAGTACTTC. The full variable domain, in which reference TRBV7-2 and TRBJ2-7 provide the parts outside the CDR3, is GAGVSQSPSNKVTEKGKDVELRCDPISGHTALYWYRQSLGQGLEFLIYFQGNSAPDKSGLPSDRFSAERTGGSVSTLTIQRTQQEDSAVYLCASSQGRRGEQYFGPGTRLTVT.

V usage is TRBV28 and J usage is TRBJ1-5; D possibly corresponds to TRBD1 (5 bases). V was cut by 10 bases and J by 0 bases, with 13 bases left in between. The CDR3 has 14 amino acids. The germline V gene encodes CDR1 MDHEN and CDR2 SYDVKM. DNA for the CDR3: TGTGCCACGCAGGGAATCTATAGCAATCAGCCCCAGCATTTT. Protein: CATQGIYSNQPQHF.

The rearrangement uses TRBV2 and TRBJ1-1; no firm D call. CDR1 and CDR2 (germline): SNHLY, FYNNEI. The CDR3 is 14 residues long. The V gene lost 6 bases and the J gene lost 4 bases, with 15 bases spanning the gap. CDR3 in DNA: TGTGCCAGCAGCACCCACAGAGAACTCACTGAAGCTTTCTTT. Its translation is CASSTHRELTEAFF.

This clone was seen once. This chain joins TRBV28 and TRBJ1-4, with D tentatively TRBD1 (6 bases). The V end was cut by 2 bases, the J end by 3 bases, with 13 bases between. The CDR3 consists of 16 residues. Per the germline V gene, CDR1 is MDHEN and CDR2 is SYDVKM. CDR3 region: CASSLGGSMPNEKLFF. CDR3 DNA: TGTGCCAGCAGTTTAGGGGGCAGTATGCCTAATGAAAAACTGTTTTTT.

The chain employs TRBV6-6 and TRBJ2-2; no reliable D call. With 4 bases removed from V and 9 bases from J, the gap between germline ends came to 12 bases. The CDR3 runs 13 residues. Germline V lookup: CDR1 MNHNY, CDR2 SVGAGI (reference sequence). This CDR3 reads CASSSLRSRELFF. Here the CDR3 DNA reads TGTGCCAGCAGTTCCCTACGGTCTAGGGAGCTGTTTTTT.